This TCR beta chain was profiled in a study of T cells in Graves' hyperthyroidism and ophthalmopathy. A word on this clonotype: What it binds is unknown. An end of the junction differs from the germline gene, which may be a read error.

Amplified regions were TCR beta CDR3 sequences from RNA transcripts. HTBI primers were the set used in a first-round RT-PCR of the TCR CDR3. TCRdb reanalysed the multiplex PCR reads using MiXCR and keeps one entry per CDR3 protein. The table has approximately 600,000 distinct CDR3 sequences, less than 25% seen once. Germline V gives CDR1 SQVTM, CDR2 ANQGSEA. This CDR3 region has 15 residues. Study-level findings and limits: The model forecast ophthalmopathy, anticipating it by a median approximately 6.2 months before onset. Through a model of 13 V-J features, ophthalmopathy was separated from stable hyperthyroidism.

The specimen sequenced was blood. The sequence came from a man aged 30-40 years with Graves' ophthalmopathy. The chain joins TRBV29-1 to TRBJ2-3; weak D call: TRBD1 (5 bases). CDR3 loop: CSVDVIQGFTGTQYF. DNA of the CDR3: TGCAGCGTTGATGTAATTCAAGGCTTCACAGGTACGCAGTATTTT.